This TCR beta chain was identified in a study of blood T cell repertoires in COVID-19 (dated by TCRdb to 2020 to 2022). With respect to the entire study: The collaborator samples originated in the United States, Italy and Spain and spanned the acute and convalescent phases of COVID-19. The material from the prospective study consisted of cDNA or gDNA derived from T cells, B-cell-depleted T cells, or PBMCs. The dataset comprised deeply sampled blood TCRbeta repertoires from subjects exposed to, actively infected with, or recovered from COVID-19. The repertoires were made available in a free public database intended to serve as a resource for research on the immune response to SARS-CoV-2. Samples were obtained from the ongoing ImmuneRACE study (first 160 participants) and from 1,000 to 1,500 subjects provided by 6 global collaborators. The sample metadata nearly always contained a de-identified subject ID, COVID-19 status, age in years and sex. Where HLA class I and class II types were available, the types were taken from metadata supplied by the sample provider, not from assay-based typing. Study-wide conclusions, independent of this receptor: The quantity of clinical and demographic metadata differed by source and by participant and was supplied without curation.

TCRbeta CDR3 regions were amplified from genomic DNA using the immunoSEQ Assay, a bias-controlled multiplex PCR. The study's processing was this. The number of nucleated cells in each sample was estimated by amplification of reference gene primers within the assay. To quantify the absolute abundance of each unique TCRbeta CDR3 rearrangement, sequence reads were collapsed and filtered. For each sample, productive Simpson clonality was calculated by taking the square root of Simpson's diversity index across productive rearrangements. TCRdb's version of the immuneACCESS table is confined to in-frame rearrangements and falls short of the full clone set. An unresolved V gene accounts for under half of the shortfall where checked; the remainder is of unknown origin. The V and J calls and clone size are taken from that table; D and trimming were inferred from the DNA. In all, the sample holds 220,000 or so clones, and around 91% of those were seen once. In total, the top ten clones hold approximately 16% of the sample.

Participants in the prospective study were enrolled through a virtual design, were aged roughly 18 to 95 years, and lived in roughly 24 United States geographic areas. In the prospective study, participants were assigned to cohorts based on the clinical history participants reported in a screening survey and a study questionnaire. A participant counted as exposed if, within 2 weeks of entering the study, that participant had been in contact with someone who had a PCR-confirmed or clinician-diagnosed COVID-19 case. In the prospective study, whole blood, serum and a nasopharyngeal or oropharyngeal swab were collected from each participant by mobile phlebotomists. Prospective study participants could optionally give additional blood draws and questionnaires over an approximately two-month period. Before DNA extraction, prospective study blood samples were shipped either frozen or at room temperature.

The CDR3 contains 14 residues, cysteine and phenylalanine counted. CDR3 DNA only is kept here, 42 bases in frame from base 1. CDR1 and CDR2 were assigned from the germline V gene as MGHRA and YSYEKL. The trim is 5 bases for V and 3 bases for J, with a gap of 13 bases between the germline ends. Points on this clone: The antigen it binds to is not known. Per-nucleotide qualities are absent, and no much larger clonotype sits a single base away.

The sequence was obtained from a man aged 30 to 45 who had been exposed to COVID-19. The rearrangement joined TRBV4-1 to TRBJ1-1; the D gene is perhaps TRBD1, from 5 matching bases. Source material: PBMCs or T cells enriched from blood (not recorded which). The bases read TGCGCCAGCAGCGCTTTGGCGGGGGACACTGAAGCTTTCTTT. This gives the protein CASSALAGDTEAFF.